The rows below give T cell receptor beta chains drawn from one sample of a study of radiation and T cells in renal cell carcinoma. Method: immunoSEQ multiplex PCR; TCRdb's copy keeps in-frame clones and lacks some. The sample lists approximately 170,000 clones, about 88% seen once, with about 11% in the top ten. The sequencing used blood, collected from a patient whose treatment included radiotherapy and nephrectomy. All receptors derive from a woman aged 45-59 years with renal cell carcinoma. Both conserved end residues are part of each CDR3. A D gene is named only where the DNA matches it firmly. Size tells how often a clone was seen (once, few, many) or the class of an expanded clone, and some rows leave it out.

>-|TRBV6-5|-|TRBJ2-3
CASGRVLPTDTQYF
TGTGCCAGCGGCCGGGTCTTGCCCACAGATACGCAGTATTTT
>-|TRBV30|-|TRBJ1-4
CARTGTLGEKLFF
TGTGCCCGTACCGGAACTCTGGGGGAAAAACTGTTTTTT
>-|TRBV6-1|-|TRBJ1-5
CASSDRGPPQPQHF
TGTGCCAGCAGTGACAGGGGTCCCCCTCAGCCCCAGCATTTT
>-|TRBV19|once|TRBJ1-2
CASSIDLFVGYTF
TGTGCCAGTAGTATAGACTTATTCGTAGGCTACACCTTC
>-|TRBV7-2|-|TRBJ1-1
CASSLAPGLNTEAFF
TGTGCCAGCAGCTTGGCTCCGGGTTTAAACACTGAAGCTTTCTTT
>-|TRBV5-6|-|TRBJ1-1
CASSLQVLNTEAFF
TGTGCCAGCAGCTTACAGGTTCTGAACACTGAAGCTTTCTTT
>TRBD2|TRBV12-5|-|TRBJ2-5
CASGLVLGLAASPPPPWTQYF
TGTGCTAGTGGTTTGGTACTCGGACTAGCGGCGAGCCCTCCCCCCCCCTGGACCCAGTACTTC
>-|TRBV30|-|TRBJ1-4
CAWSVIAGTNEKLFF
TGTGCCTGGAGTGTAATTGCTGGAACTAATGAAAAACTGTTTTTT
>TRBD1|TRBV4-3|many|TRBJ1-2
CASSQVVGDRGDGYTF
TGCGCCAGCAGCCAAGTCGTTGGGGACAGGGGAGATGGCTACACCTTC
>TRBD1|TRBV19|-|TRBJ2-7
CASSDRGTGVAYEQYF
TGTGCCAGTAGTGACCGAGGGACAGGGGTCGCCTACGAGCAGTACTTC
>TRBD1|TRBV2|-|TRBJ2-2
CATSFRDRAPGELFF
TGTGCCACCTCTTTCCGGGACAGGGCCCCCGGGGAGCTGTTTTTT
>-|TRBV4-3|-|TRBJ2-5
CASSHLLGAEETQYF
TGCGCCAGCAGCCATCTTCTAGGAGCTGAAGAGACCCAGTACTTC
>TRBD2|TRBV13|-|TRBJ2-1
CASSLGTTSGGALSSYNEQFF
TGTGCCAGCAGCTTAGGCACGACTAGCGGGGGGGCCTTGAGCTCCTACAATGAGCAGTTCTTC
>-|TRBV2|-|TRBJ2-2
CASREGTSVNTGELFF
TGTGCCAGCAGGGAGGGGACGTCGGTTAACACCGGGGAGCTGTTTTTT
>-|TRBV5-1|few|TRBJ1-2
CASSFLGGVGAYTF
TGCGCCAGCAGCTTTTTGGGGGGAGTAGGGGCTTACACCTTC
>-|TRBV5-1|-|TRBJ2-3
CASSLEGGVTDTQYF
TGCGCCAGCAGCTTGGAAGGGGGAGTCACAGATACGCAGTATTTT
>-|TRBV7-2|few|TRBJ1-1
CASGLTENTEAFF
TGTGCCAGCGGATTGACAGAGAACACTGAAGCTTTCTTT
>-|TRBV15|-|TRBJ2-1
CATSRDHYNEQFF
TGTGCCACCAGCAGAGATCATTACAATGAGCAGTTCTTC
>-|TRBV9|-|TRBJ2-7
CASSPLVQSPYEQYF
TGTGCCAGCAGCCCGTTGGTGCAGTCTCCCTACGAGCAGTACTTC
>TRBD1|TRBV19|once|TRBJ2-7
CASSISGQGIYEQYF
TGTGCCAGTAGTATCTCGGGACAGGGGATCTACGAGCAGTACTTC
>-|TRBV5-1|-|TRBJ2-6
CASSLDGPGANVLTF
TGCGCCAGCAGCTTGGATGGTCCCGGGGCCAACGTCCTGACTTTC
>-|TRBV6-1|-|TRBJ1-1
CASSVGRDTEAFF
TGTGCCAGCAGTGTGGGCAGGGACACTGAAGCTTTCTTT
>-|TRBV5-4|-|TRBJ2-1
CASSSIESEQFF
TGTGCCAGCAGCTCCATTGAGAGTGAGCAGTTCTTC
>-|TRBV7-8|-|TRBJ2-1
CASSLQDYNEQFF
TGTGCCAGCAGCCTACAGGACTACAATGAGCAGTTCTTC